The source of this T cell receptor beta chain is a study of blood T cell repertoires in COVID-19. On the study more broadly: Both acute and convalescent COVID-19 samples were obtained from the United States, Italy and Spain. PBMCs, B-cell-depleted T cells, or T cells were the source of the cDNA or gDNA that made up the material.

In the study's own analysis: By means of reference gene primer amplification, nucleated cell counts were estimated. Here immunoSEQ multiplex PCR was the method, and the copy in TCRdb shows in-frame clones only, minus some. That table supplies the V and J calls and clone size; D and trimming were determined from the DNA. The repertoire holds 200,000 to 300,000 clones, with 83% as singletons. The CDR3 covers 14 residues. Trimming pared 5 bases from V and 3 bases from J, leaving 15 bases between. In germline, CDR1 is SGHRS, CDR2 YFSETQ. The origin of this receptor is a human donor in a cohort sampled during active COVID-19. The sample taken for sequencing was peripheral blood. This chain uses TRBV5-1 with TRBJ2-7; D uncertain. The CDR3 is CASRTGRLNYEQYF. The CDR3 nucleotides read TGCGCCAGCAGGACCGGCAGGTTGAACTACGAGCAGTACTTC. Filled out from reference TRBV5-1 and TRBJ2-7, the complete variable domain reads KAGVTQTPRYLIKTRGQQVTLSCSPISGHRSVSWYQQTPGQGLQFLFEYFSETQRNKGNFPGRFSGRQFSNSRSEMNVSTLELGDSALYLCASRTGRLNYEQYFGPGTRLTVT.